This T cell receptor beta chain was sequenced for a study of blood T cell repertoires in COVID-19. Study background: T cells, B-cell-depleted T cells, or PBMCs supplied cDNA or gDNA.

Measured with immunoSEQ multiplex PCR; TCRdb has only the in-frame clones, and not every one. Here the sample spans over 200,000 clones, roughly 85% being singletons. The CDR3 is made up of 12 amino acids. Germline V lookup: CDR1 LNHDA, CDR2 SQIVND (reference sequence). Trimming took 3 bases from V and 8 from J, leaving 10 bases between them. Participant ages covered about 18 to 100 years across 20 to 30 US areas. Participants reported their clinical history, and cohort assignment relied on those reports. Each recovered donor of Cohort 3 presented with two negative PCRs, clearance, or symptom resolution.

The sequence was obtained from a young man who had recovered from COVID-19. Material: PBMCs or T cells enriched from blood (not recorded which). This chain joins TRBV19 and TRBJ1-2; D is unresolved. The CDR3 reads CASSMKAGGYTF. In DNA, the CDR3 is TGTGCCAGTAGTATGAAGGCGGGGGGCTACACCTTC. The whole variable domain, filled in from reference TRBV19 and TRBJ1-2, reads DGGITQSPKYLFRKEGQNVTLSCEQNLNHDAMYWYRQDPGQGLRLIYYSQIVNDFQKGDIAEGYSVSREKKESFPLTVTSAQKNPTAFYLCASSMKAGGYTFGSGTRLTVV.